Each of the 3 T cell receptor beta chains below was sequenced from the same sample in a study of T cells in Graves' hyperthyroidism and ophthalmopathy. RNA transcripts yielded amplified TCR beta CDR3 regions. TCR CDR3 underwent first-round RT-PCR with the HTBI primer set. TCRdb re-analysed the multiplex PCR reads in MiXCR, keeping a single row per CDR3 protein. The profile shows about 710,000 distinct CDR3 sequences, 16% of them singletons. Sequencing used blood. These receptors were collected from a young man with Graves' hyperthyroidism.

This clonotype was detected ten times or more. This chain connects TRBV28 to TRBJ2-7; 8 bases map to TRBD1. Germline assignment: CDR1 MDHEN and CDR2 SYDVKM. V shed 8 bases, J shed 9 bases, and the junction held 18 bases outside the gene matches. The CDR3 runs to 15 residues. The chain's CDR3 is CASYPTRTGGEGQYF. The CDR3, as DNA: TGTGCCAGCTACCCAACCCGTACAGGGGGTGAGGGGCAGTACTTC.

This clonotype was found a few times. Here the CDR3 DNA reads TGTGCCAGCAGCTTTACAGGGAGAGGTGGCAATGAGCAGTTCTTC. Translated: CASSFTGRGGNEQFF. The V gene is TRBV7-3, the J gene TRBJ2-1, with D tentatively TRBD1 (6 bases). Trimming pared 3 bases from V and 6 bases from J, leaving 15 bases between. CDR3 size: 15 residues. Germline-derived CDR1 and CDR2 are SGHTA and FQGTGA.

This clonotype was seen a handful of times. V usage is TRBV4-1 and J usage is TRBJ2-1; 9 positions agree with TRBD1. The V gene's germline CDR1 is MGHRA and CDR2 YSYEKL. Trimming removed 2 bases from V and 10 bases from J; junction bases left unmatched: 12. The CDR3 is 16 residues long. The CDR3 DNA sequence: TGCGCCAGCAGCCAACCGGGACAGGGCCTTGGGTTGGAGCAGTTCTTC. Translating gives CASSQPGQGLGLEQFF.